This T cell receptor (beta chain) was recovered during a study of T cells in Graves' hyperthyroidism and ophthalmopathy. CDR3 length equals 13 residues. The ends lost 6 bases at V and 7 bases at J; junction bases unmatched: 5. Germline values: CDR1 MNHEY, CDR2 SMNVEV (reference sequence). This clonotype was found many times. From RNA transcripts, TCR beta CDR3 regions were amplified. HTBI primers drove first-round RT-PCR of the TCR CDR3. MiXCR, applied by TCRdb to the multiplex PCR reads, yields one record per CDR3 protein. The data show around 350,000 distinct CDR3 sequences, with roughly 19% seen just once and about 3.7% held by the top ten.

The material sequenced was blood. This receptor was identified in a woman between 18 and 29 years old with Graves' hyperthyroidism. This rearrangement joins TRBV27 to TRBJ2-7; 11 bases match TRBD1. The CDR3 DNA is TGTGCCAGCAGAGGACAGGGGGCGCATGAGCAGTACTTC. It encodes CASRGQGAHEQYF.